This passage covers 22 T cell receptor beta chains from one sample sequenced in a study of blood T cells in healthy people across ages. A second PCR, run for about 7 to 11 cycles, used a sample-barcoded 5' primer plus a J-beta primer mix. TCRdb processed the 5' RACE reads anew with MiXCR; each CDR3 protein has one entry. The table lists over 1.5 million distinct CDR3 sequences, around 48% of them singletons. The sequencing sample was made of blood. Source of these receptors: a woman between 40 and 55 years old in good health.

V gene TRBV3-1 combines with J gene TRBJ2-1, with 7 bases lining up with TRBD2. This CDR3 has 16 amino acids. CDR1 is LGHDT, CDR2 YNNKEL, per germline (reference sequence). V shed 4 bases and J 7 bases; nucleotides not matched to a gene: 13. CDR3 amino acids: CASSPPLAGRGNEQFF. The CDR3 nucleotides are TGTGCCAGCAGCCCCCCCTTGGCGGGGCGGGGGAATGAGCAGTTCTTC.

The CDR3 is CSVKQGVDNSPLHF. In DNA form, the CDR3 reads TGCAGCGTGAAACAGGGGGTTGATAATTCACCCCTCCACTTT. This chain links TRBV29-1 with TRBJ1-6, with 8 nucleotides matching TRBD1. The ends lost 6 bases at V and 5 bases at J; junction bases unmatched: 6. The CDR3 contains 14 residues. Per germline, CDR1 SQVTM and CDR2 ANQGSEA.

The rearrangement links TRBV6-2 or TRBV6-3 to TRBJ2-3, with 10 bases matching TRBD2. Germline CDR1 reads MNHEY; CDR2 reads SVGEGT. Unmatched junction bases numbered 16, after V lost 3 bases and J lost 4 bases. The CDR3 is 19 amino acids. The CDR3 DNA reads as TGTGCCAGCAGTTATATCCCGGGACTAGCGTGGGGGCAAGCAGATACGCAGTATTTT. Translating it yields CASSYIPGLAWGQADTQYF.

DNA for the CDR3: TGTGCCAGCAGCAGGGAGATCACAGATACGCAGTATTTT. Its protein product is CASSREITDTQYF. The chain is built from TRBV6-4 and TRBJ2-3, with D possibly called TRBD1 or TRBD2 (5 bases each). This CDR3 has 13 amino acids. The germline gives CDR1 MRHNA, CDR2 SNTAGT. Trimming pared 6 bases from V and 2 bases from J, leaving 9 bases between.

The chain employs TRBV4-1 and TRBJ1-5; no clear D. V shed 1 base and J shed 11 bases, with 15 bases lying between them. Per germline, CDR1 MGHRA and CDR2 YSYEKL. The CDR3 length is 14 residues. CDR3 bases: TGCGCCAGCAGCCAAGGATCAGGTTCGTCGGCCCAGCATTTT. As protein: CASSQGSGSSAQHF.

This clonotype was detected many times. The chain links TRBV20-1 to TRBJ2-5; D not resolved. V lost 5 bases and J lost 1, with 8 bases in between. The germline V gene encodes CDR1 DFQATT and CDR2 SNEGSKA (reference sequence). The CDR3 is made up of 12 amino acids. CDR3 coding DNA: TGCAGTGCTCTGGGTGGCCAAGAGACCCAGTACTTC. Translated, it gives CSALGGQETQYF.

This clonotype appeared a few times. The chain uses TRBV7-6 and TRBJ2-7, with D perhaps matching TRBD2 (6 bases). The CDR3 covers 16 residues. Per germline, CDR1 SGHVS and CDR2 FNYEAQ. V was trimmed by 4 bases and J by 0 bases, leaving 16 bases between them. CDR3 sequence (DNA): TGTGCCAGCAGCTCTCGTGGGACTTCCCACTCCTACGAGCAGTACTTC. Its translation: CASSSRGTSHSYEQYF.

The rearrangement links TRBV7-9 to TRBJ2-5, with 8 bases identical to TRBD2. CDR1 is SEHNR and CDR2 is FQNEAQ in the germline V gene (reference sequence). V trimming: 1 base; J trimming: 11 bases; junction bases outside the gene matches: 6. The CDR3 is 13 residues long. The CDR3 reads CASSLGGLGQQYF. CDR3 nucleotides: TGTGCCAGCAGCTTAGGGGGACTAGGCCAGCAGTACTTC. Filled out from reference TRBV7-9 and TRBJ2-5, the complete variable domain reads DTGVSQNPRHKITKRGQNVTFRCDPISEHNRLYWYRQTLGQGPEFLTYFQNEAQLEKSRLLSDRFSAERPKGSFSTLEIQRTEQGDSAMYLCASSLGGLGQQYFGPGTRLLVL.

This rearrangement joins TRBV15 to TRBJ2-1; 10 nucleotides agree with TRBD1. Trimming cost V 1 base and J 6 bases; bases outside gene matches: 3. The CDR3 is 15 residues long. Germline lookup yields CDR1 LNHNV and CDR2 YYDKDF (reference sequence). The CDR3 region is CATSRGQGAGNEQFF. The CDR3 DNA follows: TGTGCCACCAGCAGAGGACAGGGGGCTGGCAATGAGCAGTTCTTC.

This chain uses TRBV7-2 with TRBJ2-5; 8 nucleotides agree with TRBD1. The DNA end is more similar to TRBJ2-7, so the J call may be wrong. The CDR3 length is 15 residues. Germline CDR1 is SGHTA and CDR2 is FQGNSA. Written as DNA, the CDR3 is TGTGCCAGCAGCTTAGTGCAGACAGGGGTTTTCGAGCAGTACTTC. Residues: CASSLVQTGVFEQYF.

CDR3 amino acids: CASSREPSYEQYF. The CDR3 DNA sequence: TGTGCCAGCAGCCGGGAGCCTTCCTACGAGCAGTACTTC. This chain joins TRBV7-2 and TRBJ2-7; perhaps TRBD2 as D (6 bases). The CDR3 is 13 amino acids. Per germline, CDR1 SGHTA and CDR2 FQGNSA. The V and J ends lost 5 bases and 1 base respectively, with 9 bases between them.

The V and J genes are TRBV15 and TRBJ2-6; D perhaps matches TRBD1 (5 bases). Trimming stripped 1 base from V and 0 bases from J, with 13 bases between. Germline CDR1 reads LNHNV; CDR2 reads YYDKDF (reference sequence). The CDR3 is made up of 18 amino acids. DNA for the CDR3: TGTGCCACCAGCAGAGTCCCAGGGTTATACTCTGGGGCCAACGTCCTGACTTTC. It encodes CATSRVPGLYSGANVLTF.

This rearrangement joins TRBV20-1 to TRBJ2-1; D perhaps matches TRBD1 (6 bases). The CDR3 contains 12 residues. With 0 bases removed from V and 12 bases from J, the gap between germline ends came to 12 bases. Germline V CDR1 and CDR2: DFQATT, SNEGSKA (reference sequence). CDR3 in DNA: TGCAGTGCTAGAGATCGACTACAGGGGCAGTTCTTC. This encodes CSARDRLQGQFF.

This chain links TRBV27 with TRBJ2-3; TRBD2 aligns across 9 bases. With 5 bases clipped from V and 6 bases from J, the junction kept 12 bases outside the gene matches. The CDR3 length is 16 residues. The germline gives CDR1 MNHEY, CDR2 SMNVEV (reference sequence). The CDR3 spells CASSPSSGEHLDTQYF. CDR3 sequence (DNA): TGTGCCAGCAGTCCCTCTAGCGGGGAACATTTGGATACGCAGTATTTT.

This chain links TRBV7-2 with TRBJ2-4; a weak D match, TRBD1 (6 bases). Germline-derived CDR1 and CDR2 are SGHTA and FQGNSA. Between the trimmed V and J ends, which lost 2 bases and 5 bases, there was a span of 10 bases. The CDR3 length is 14 residues. CDR3 residues: CASSLTRTENIQYF. The CDR3 coding sequence is TGTGCCAGCAGCTTAACGAGGACAGAAAACATTCAGTACTTC.

CDR3 sequence (DNA): TGTGCCAGCAGTTTTTTGGACAGGGAGAGACAGCCCCAGCATTTT. Translating gives CASSFLDRERQPQHF. The V call is TRBV12-3 or TRBV12-4, the J call TRBJ1-5, with TRBD1 identical over 8 bases. CDR3 size: 15 residues. The trim removed 3 bases at V and 7 bases at J, leaving 8 bases unmatched.

This clonotype has only a few counts. The genes are TRBV20-1 and TRBJ1-6, with D perhaps TRBD1 (5 bases). This CDR3 region has 12 residues. Germline V CDR1 and CDR2: DFQATT, SNEGSKA (reference sequence). V lost 2 bases to trimming and J lost 9 bases, with 8 bases between them. In DNA form, the CDR3 reads TGCAGTGCTAGACAGGGAACTTCACCCCTCCACTTT. It translates to CSARQGTSPLHF.

The chain employs TRBV5-1 and TRBJ2-1; perhaps D is TRBD1 or TRBD2 (5 bases each). Between the trimmed V and J ends, which lost 6 bases and 3 bases, there was a span of 13 bases. The CDR3 loop spans 14 amino acids. Per the germline V gene, CDR1 is SGHRS and CDR2 is YFSETQ. CDR3 residues: CASNRDPYYNEQFF. CDR3 sequence (DNA): TGCGCCAGCAACCGGGACCCTTACTACAATGAGCAGTTCTTC.

The V and J genes are TRBV6-2 or TRBV6-3 and TRBJ1-5; TRBD1 might be the D (5 bases). The CDR3 has 16 amino acids. Between the trimmed V and J ends, which lost 6 bases and 1 base, there was a span of 16 bases. CDR1 is MNHEY and CDR2 is SVGEGT in the germline V gene. The CDR3 protein is CASSRQGRGSNQPQHF. The CDR3 DNA reads TGTGCCAGCAGCCGCCAGGGACGGGGGAGCAATCAGCCCCAGCATTTT.

V usage is TRBV12-3 or TRBV12-4 and J usage is TRBJ2-1, with no clear D. This CDR3 has 16 amino acids. The ends were cut back, 6 bases at V and 3 bases at J, with 18 bases in the middle. This chain's CDR3 is CASSQLDGILYNEQFF. CDR3 nucleotide sequence: TGTGCCAGCAGCCAACTGGACGGAATACTCTACAATGAGCAGTTCTTC.

The sample holds one count of this clonotype. V gene TRBV20-1 combines with J gene TRBJ2-3; D not certain. Trimming removed 8 bases from V and 0 bases from J, with 12 bases in between. Germline V gene data show CDR1 as DFQATT and CDR2 as SNEGSKA (reference sequence). The CDR3 runs 13 residues. Written as DNA, the CDR3 is TGCAGTAGGGTGATGGTGAGCACAGATACGCAGTATTTT. It specifies CSRVMVSTDTQYF.

This clonotype has only a few counts. The J gene is TRBJ2-3, the V gene TRBV3-1, with TRBD2 identical over 7 bases. The CDR3 covers 14 residues. The V and J ends lost 0 bases and 7 bases, in that order; junction bases with no gene match: 4. Germline lookup yields CDR1 LGHDT and CDR2 YNNKEL (reference sequence). The CDR3 is CASSQDLGRYTQYF. The CDR3 DNA reads TGTGCCAGCAGCCAAGATCTCGGGAGGTATACGCAGTATTTT.